This TCR beta chain was profiled in a study of blood T cell dynamics during melanoma immunotherapy. Study-wide results and limits: It remained unknown if the driving T cell clones were melanoma-specific.

Each bulk PBMC sample had around 380 ng DNA loaded. Libraries were prepared by immunoSEQ multiplex PCR; TCRdb keeps only in-frame clonotypes and omits some of them. The data contain approximately 23,000 clones, about nine tenths of them singletons. Time point denoted: pre-treatment baseline. Disease control meant complete response, partial response or stable disease at 12 weeks. A remark on this clone: Its antigen is still unknown.

The CDR3 extends over 15 amino acids. V gave up 5 bases and J gave up 3 bases; unmatched junction bases: 11. Germline CDR1 SGHNT, CDR2 YYREEE (reference sequence). The chain uses TRBV5-4 and TRBJ2-7; 7 positions agree with TRBD2. This clonotype originated in a human donor with melanoma. This specimen was blood, taken from a patient treated with checkpoint blockade. The CDR3 loop reads CASSPGGTTRYEQYF. The DNA of the CDR3 is TGTGCCAGCAGTCCCGGGGGGACGACACGCTACGAGCAGTACTTC.